Described below is a single T cell receptor beta chain sequence and its context. This record belongs to a study of blood T cell repertoires in COVID-19. In the study overall: COVID-19 samples from acute and convalescent phases originated in the United States, Italy and Spain. T cells, B-cell-depleted T cells, or PBMCs provided the cDNA or gDNA that served as material.

Original data processing: The assay estimated nucleated cells by amplifying reference gene primers. TCRdb's table, derived via immunoSEQ multiplex PCR, lists solely in-frame clones and lacks some. That table gives V, J and clone size, and the DNA gave D and trimming. The sample lists 260,000 or so clones, 83% occurring once. Clinical history as reported by participants underpinned cohort assignment. The CDR3 spans 16 residues. Specimen: PBMCs or T cells enriched from blood (not recorded which). This sequence originates from a woman in her thirties or forties who had been exposed to COVID-19. This chain connects TRBV21-1 to TRBJ2-5; the tabulated D call, TRBD1, remains unverified against the DNA. TRBV21-1 is noted as a pseudogene. CDR3 nucleotides: TGTGCCAGCAGCAAAGACGGAGCGGACAGGGAAGAGACCCAGTACTTC. It translates to CASSKDGADREETQYF.